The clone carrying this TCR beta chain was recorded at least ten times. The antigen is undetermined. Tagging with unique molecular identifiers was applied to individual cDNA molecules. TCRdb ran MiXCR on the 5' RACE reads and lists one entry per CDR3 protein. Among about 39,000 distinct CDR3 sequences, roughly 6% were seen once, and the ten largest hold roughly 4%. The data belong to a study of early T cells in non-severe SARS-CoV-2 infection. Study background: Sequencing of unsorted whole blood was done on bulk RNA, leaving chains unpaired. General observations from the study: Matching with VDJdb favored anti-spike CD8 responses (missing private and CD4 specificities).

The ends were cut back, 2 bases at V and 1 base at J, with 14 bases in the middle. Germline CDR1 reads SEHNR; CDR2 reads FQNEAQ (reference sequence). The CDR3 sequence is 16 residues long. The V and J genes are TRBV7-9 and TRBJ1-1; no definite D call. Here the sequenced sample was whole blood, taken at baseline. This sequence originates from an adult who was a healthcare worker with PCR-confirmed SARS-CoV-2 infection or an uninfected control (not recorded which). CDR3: CASSLWPGLWNTEAFF. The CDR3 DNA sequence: TGTGCCAGCAGCTTATGGCCAGGACTATGGAACACTGAAGCTTTCTTT.